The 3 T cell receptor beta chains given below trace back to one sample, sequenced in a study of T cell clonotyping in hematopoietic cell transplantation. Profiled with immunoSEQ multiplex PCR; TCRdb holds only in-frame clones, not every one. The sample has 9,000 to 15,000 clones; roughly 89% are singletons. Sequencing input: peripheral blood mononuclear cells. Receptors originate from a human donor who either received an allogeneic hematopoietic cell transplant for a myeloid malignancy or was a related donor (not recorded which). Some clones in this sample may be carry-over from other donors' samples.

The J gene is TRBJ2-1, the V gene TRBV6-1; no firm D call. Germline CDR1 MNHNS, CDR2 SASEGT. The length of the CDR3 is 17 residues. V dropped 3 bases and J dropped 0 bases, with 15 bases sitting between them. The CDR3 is CASSDPTSTRSYNEQFF. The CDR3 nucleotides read TGTGCCAGCAGTGACCCAACTTCCACCCGCTCCTACAATGAGCAGTTCTTC.

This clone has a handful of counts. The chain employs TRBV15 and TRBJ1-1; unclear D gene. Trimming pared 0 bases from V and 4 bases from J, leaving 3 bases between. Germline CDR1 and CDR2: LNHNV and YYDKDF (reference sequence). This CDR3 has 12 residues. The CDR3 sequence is CATSRDPTEAFF. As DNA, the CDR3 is TGTGCCACCAGCAGAGATCCCACTGAAGCTTTCTTT.

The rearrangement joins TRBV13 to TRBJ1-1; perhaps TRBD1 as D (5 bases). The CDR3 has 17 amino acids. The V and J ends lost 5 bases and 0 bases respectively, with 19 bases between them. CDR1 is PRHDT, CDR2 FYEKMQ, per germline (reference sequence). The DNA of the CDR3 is TGTGCCAGCAGCCCAAGAGAGGGGATGTTCTTGAACACTGAAGCTTTCTTT. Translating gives CASSPREGMFLNTEAFF.